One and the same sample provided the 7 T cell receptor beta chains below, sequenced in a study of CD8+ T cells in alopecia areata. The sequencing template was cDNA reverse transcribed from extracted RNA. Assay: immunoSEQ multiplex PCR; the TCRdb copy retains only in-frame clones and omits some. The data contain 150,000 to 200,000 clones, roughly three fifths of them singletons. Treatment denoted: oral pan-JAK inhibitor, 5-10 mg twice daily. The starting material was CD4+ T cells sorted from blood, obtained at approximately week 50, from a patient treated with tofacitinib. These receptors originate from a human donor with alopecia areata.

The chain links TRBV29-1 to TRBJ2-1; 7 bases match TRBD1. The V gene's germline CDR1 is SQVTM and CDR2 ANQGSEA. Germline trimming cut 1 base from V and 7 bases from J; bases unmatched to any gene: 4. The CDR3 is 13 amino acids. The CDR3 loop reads CSVEGQGLNEQFF. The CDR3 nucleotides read TGCAGCGTTGAAGGACAGGGTCTGAATGAGCAGTTCTTC.

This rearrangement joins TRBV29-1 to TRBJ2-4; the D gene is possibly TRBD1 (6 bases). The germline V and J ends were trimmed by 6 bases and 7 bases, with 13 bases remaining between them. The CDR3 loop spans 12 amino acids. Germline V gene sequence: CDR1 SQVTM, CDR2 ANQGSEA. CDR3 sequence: CSVRIRGNIQYF. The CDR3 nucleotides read TGCAGCGTCCGAATAAGGGGGAACATTCAGTACTTC.

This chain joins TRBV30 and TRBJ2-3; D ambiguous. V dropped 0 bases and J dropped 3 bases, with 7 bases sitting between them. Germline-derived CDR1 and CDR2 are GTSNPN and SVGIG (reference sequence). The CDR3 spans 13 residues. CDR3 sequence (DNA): TGTGCCTGGAGTGTACTAACAACAGATACGCAGTATTTT. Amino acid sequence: CAWSVLTTDTQYF. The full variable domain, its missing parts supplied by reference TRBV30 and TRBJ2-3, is SQTIHQWPATLVQPVGSPLSLECTVEGTSNPNLYWYRQAAGRGLQLLFYSVGIGQISSEVPQNLSASRPQDRQFILSSKKLLLSDSGFYLCAWSVLTTDTQYFGPGTRLTVL.

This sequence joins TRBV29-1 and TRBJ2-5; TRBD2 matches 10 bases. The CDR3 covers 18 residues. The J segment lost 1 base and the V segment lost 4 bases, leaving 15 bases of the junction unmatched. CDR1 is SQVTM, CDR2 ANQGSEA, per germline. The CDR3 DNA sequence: TGCAGCGTTGCTTTTTTCGTGGCTAGCGGGGGTTTCCAAGAGACCCAGTACTTC. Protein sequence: CSVAFFVASGGFQETQYF.

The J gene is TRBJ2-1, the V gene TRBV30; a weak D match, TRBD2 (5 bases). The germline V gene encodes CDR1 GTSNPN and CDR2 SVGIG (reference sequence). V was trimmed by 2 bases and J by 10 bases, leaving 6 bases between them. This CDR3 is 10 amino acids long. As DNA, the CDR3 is TGTGCCTGGAGTCGGGAAGAGCAGTTCTTC. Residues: CAWSREEQFF.

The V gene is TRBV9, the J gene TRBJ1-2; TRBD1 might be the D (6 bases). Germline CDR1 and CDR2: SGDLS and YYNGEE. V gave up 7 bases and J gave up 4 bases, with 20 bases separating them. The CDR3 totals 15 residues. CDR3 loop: CASPLSRGGSYGYTF. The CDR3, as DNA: TGTGCCAGCCCTCTCTCCCGCGGGGGCTCCTATGGCTACACCTTC.

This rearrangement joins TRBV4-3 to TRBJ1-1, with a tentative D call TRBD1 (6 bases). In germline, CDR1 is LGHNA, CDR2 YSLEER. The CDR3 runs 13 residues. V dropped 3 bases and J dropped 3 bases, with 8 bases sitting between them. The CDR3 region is CASSQRGDTEAFF. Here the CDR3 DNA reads TGCGCCAGCAGCCAGAGGGGGGACACTGAAGCTTTCTTT.